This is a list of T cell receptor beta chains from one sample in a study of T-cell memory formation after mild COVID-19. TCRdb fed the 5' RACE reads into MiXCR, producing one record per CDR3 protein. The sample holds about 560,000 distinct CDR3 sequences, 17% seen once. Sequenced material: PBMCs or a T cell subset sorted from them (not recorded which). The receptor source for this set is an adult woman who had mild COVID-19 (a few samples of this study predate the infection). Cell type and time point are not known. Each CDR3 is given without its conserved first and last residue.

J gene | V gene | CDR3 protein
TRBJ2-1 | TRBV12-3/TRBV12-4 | ASRGGQGSYNEQF
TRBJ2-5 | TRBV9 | ASSVDGGGVPQY
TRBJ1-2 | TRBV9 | ASSVAGYQGYT
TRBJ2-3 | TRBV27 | ASSLFFGQVY
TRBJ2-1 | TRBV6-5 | ASSPTRKADEQF
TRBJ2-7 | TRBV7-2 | ASSFMGLALYEQY
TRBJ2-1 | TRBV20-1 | SARETMKQF
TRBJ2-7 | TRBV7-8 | ASSLGRRGASYEQY
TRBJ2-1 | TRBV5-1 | ASTLGAYNEQF
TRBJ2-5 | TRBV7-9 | ASSLTTDYQETQY
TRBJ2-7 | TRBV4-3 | ASSQYREISYEQY
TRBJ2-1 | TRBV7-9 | ASSLASYSYNEQF
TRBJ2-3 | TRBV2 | ASSEEGTDTQY
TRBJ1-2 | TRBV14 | ASSQQGNYGYT
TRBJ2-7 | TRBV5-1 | ASSLAGQQGEQY
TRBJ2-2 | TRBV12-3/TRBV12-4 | ASGLRGSGELF
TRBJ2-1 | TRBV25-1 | ASRHSGSSYNEQF
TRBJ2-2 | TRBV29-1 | SAVTSGRYANTGELF
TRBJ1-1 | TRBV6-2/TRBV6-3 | ASSLGFTEAF
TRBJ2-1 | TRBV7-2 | ASSFQTEQF
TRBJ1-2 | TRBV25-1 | ASSEVAPGGYT
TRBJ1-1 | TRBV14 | ASSQGWDRGPYGEAF
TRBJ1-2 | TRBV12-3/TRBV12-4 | ASGVNYGYT
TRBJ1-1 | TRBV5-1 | ASSLYGVTEAF
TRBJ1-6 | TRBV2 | ASNSDSARVH
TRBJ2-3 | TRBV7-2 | ASTLGPIAVLTDTQY
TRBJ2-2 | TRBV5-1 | ASSDKLVPGELF
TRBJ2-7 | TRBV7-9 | ASSPDKGPEQY
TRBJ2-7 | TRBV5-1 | ASSLIDGTIYEQY
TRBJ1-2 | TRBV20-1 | SAREGTGASGYT
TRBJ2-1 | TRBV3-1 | ASSQRDRGRNEQF
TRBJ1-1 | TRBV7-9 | ASSTQGWNTEAF
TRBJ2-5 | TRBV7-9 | ASSRGSETQY
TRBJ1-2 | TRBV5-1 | ASSFPDREVGYT
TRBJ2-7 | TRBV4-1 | ASSQSARTNEQY
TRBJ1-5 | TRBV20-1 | SALGSGTWGNQPQH
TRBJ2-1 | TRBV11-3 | ASSLDNLDNEQF
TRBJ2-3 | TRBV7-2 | ASSSGLAGDRSDTQY
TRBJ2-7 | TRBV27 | ASRRASMWEQY
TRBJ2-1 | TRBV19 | ASSISGPVQF
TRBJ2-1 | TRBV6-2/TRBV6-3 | ASSYGAEQF
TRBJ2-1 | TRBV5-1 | ASSLSGQGYNEQF
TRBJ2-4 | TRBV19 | ASSVPGLGAKNIQY
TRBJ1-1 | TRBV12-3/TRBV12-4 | ASVLLYTEAF
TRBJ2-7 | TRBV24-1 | ATSDSWQSPYEQY
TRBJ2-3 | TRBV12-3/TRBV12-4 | ASSGDRTQY
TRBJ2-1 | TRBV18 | ASSPDRETGNEQF
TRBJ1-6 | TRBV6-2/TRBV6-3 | ASSDRTSALH
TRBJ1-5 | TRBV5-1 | ASSLVPPGASNQPQH
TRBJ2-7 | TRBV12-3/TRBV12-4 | ASRENRDPYEQY
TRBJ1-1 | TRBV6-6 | ASSVVSTEAF
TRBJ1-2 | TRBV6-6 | ASRVQGAEGYT
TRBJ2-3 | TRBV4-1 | ASRPPGLFTDTQY
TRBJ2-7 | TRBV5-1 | ASSSQGSTYEQY
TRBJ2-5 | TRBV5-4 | ASSLTGPRETQY